This TCR beta chain was retrieved from a study of T cells in Graves' hyperthyroidism and ophthalmopathy. Template material for amplifying TCR beta CDR3 regions consisted of RNA transcripts. TCR CDR3 underwent first-round RT-PCR with the HTBI primer set. Each CDR3 protein gets one entry after TCRdb re-called the multiplex PCR reads with MiXCR. The repertoire consists of about 530,000 distinct CDR3 sequences, with roughly 15% occurring once and the leading ten covering roughly a sixth. This clonotype was counted only a few times. The V gene's germline CDR1 is SQVTM and CDR2 ANQGSEA. The CDR3 covers 13 residues. The V and J ends lost 4 bases and 7 bases, in that order; junction bases with no gene match: 6. The study included ophthalmopathy patients with Clinical Activity Score at least 3, NOSPECS grade at least 4 and duration under 3 months. Exclusion of patients followed from uncontrolled infection, other autoimmune disease, pregnancy or lactation.

The origin of this receptor is a woman under 30 with Graves' ophthalmopathy. The chain combines TRBV29-1 with TRBJ2-1; 8 bases are a match to TRBD1. Sequencing used blood. Here the CDR3 reads CSVVLRDRNEQFF. CDR3 DNA sequence: TGCAGCGTTGTGCTCAGGGACAGGAATGAGCAGTTCTTC.